The T cell receptor beta chain under discussion was sequenced for a study of blood T cell repertoires in COVID-19. In the study overall: There were acute and convalescent COVID-19 samples, and they came from the United States, Italy and Spain. PBMCs, B-cell-depleted T cells, or T cells were the source of the cDNA or gDNA that made up the material.

The CDR3 is 19 amino acids. In germline, CDR1 is SGDLS, CDR2 YYNGEE. V was clipped by 5 bases and J by 7 bases; unmatched bases: 21. Enrolment of Seattle patients took place during active infection, and they were followed longitudinally. The table came from immunoSEQ multiplex PCR; TCRdb's copy has only in-frame clones and leaves some out. The table shows some 180,000 clones, with roughly four fifths occurring only once. The sample was peripheral blood. This clonotype was sampled from a woman aged 40 to 55 with COVID-19, enrolled during active disease. V and J are TRBV9 and TRBJ2-1; 10 positions agree with TRBD2. As DNA, the CDR3 is TGTGCCAGCAGTCTTACCTCCGGGACTAGCGCACCCCGAGAGAATGAGCAGTTCTTC. Amino acids: CASSLTSGTSAPRENEQFF.